Each of the 20 T cell receptor beta chains below was sequenced from the same sample in a study of identical twins. In TCRdb, the 5' RACE reads were re-called with MiXCR into one record per CDR3 protein. The profile covers around 300,000 distinct CDR3 sequences, with 8% to 9% appearing a single time and over 2% taken by the ten largest. In addition, the sample was reused for a study of yellow fever vaccine responses in identical twins.

Sequenced sample: memory (CD45RO+) T cells sorted from blood. These TCRs come from a woman under 30 in good health.

In its sample, this clonotype was seen many times. V gene TRBV14 combines with J gene TRBJ2-7; D gene unclear. The CDR3 consists of 14 residues. Germline V CDR1 and CDR2: SGHDN, FVKESK. V dropped 0 bases and J dropped 5 bases, with 11 bases sitting between them. In DNA, the CDR3 is TGTGCCAGCAGCCAAGATCTTGTAAGGGACGAGCAGTACTTC. Translation gives CASSQDLVRDEQYF.

This chain connects TRBV28 to TRBJ2-7, with no clear D. The length of the CDR3 is 13 residues. The germline CDR1 and CDR2 sequences are MDHEN and SYDVKM. Deletions cut 6 bases from V and 9 bases from J, with 18 bases between. The CDR3 loop reads CASSYSTAARQYV. For the CDR3, the DNA is TGTGCCAGCAGCTACTCGACGGCCGCTCGGCAGTACGTC.

CDR3 sequence (DNA): TGCGCCAGCAGCTTGTGGGTCCCTGGGGCCAACGTCCTGACTTTC. Its protein product is CASSLWVPGANVLTF. V is TRBV5-1 and J is TRBJ2-6, with D unclear. Germline-derived CDR1 and CDR2 are SGHRS and YFSETQ. This CDR3 spans 15 amino acids. Deletions cut 1 base from V and 2 bases from J, with 7 bases between.

The CDR3 bases are TGTGCCACCAGCAGAGGTGAGACAGATACGCAGTATTTT. Translated, it gives CATSRGETDTQYF. The genes are TRBV15 and TRBJ2-3; no definite D call. Trimming removed 1 base at V and 3 bases at J, with 5 bases between. Germline CDR1 is LNHNV and CDR2 is YYDKDF (reference sequence). CDR3 length equals 13 residues.

The sample holds many counts of this clonotype. The V and J genes are TRBV4-1 and TRBJ1-2; TRBD1 agrees at 11 bases. CDR1 and CDR2 from the germline V gene are MGHRA and YSYEKL. V was pared by 3 bases and J by 1 base, with 7 bases of the junction left unmatched. There are 17 residues in the CDR3. The CDR3 loop is CASSHDPGTGGNYGYTF. CDR3 in DNA: TGCGCCAGCAGCCATGACCCAGGGACAGGGGGTAACTATGGCTACACCTTC.

This clonotype showed up many times. The chain combines TRBV25-1 with TRBJ2-5; 7 nucleotides agree with TRBD2. Trimming took 4 bases from V and 5 from J; bases not matched to a gene: 7. This CDR3 region has 14 residues. Germline V lookup: CDR1 MGHDK, CDR2 SYGVNS. This CDR3 reads CASSVQRGVETQYF. CDR3 nucleotide sequence: TGTGCCAGCAGTGTGCAACGGGGGGTGGAGACCCAGTACTTC.

This clonotype was seen more than once but under ten times. The chain uses TRBV27 and TRBJ2-3; 16 bases match TRBD2. V lost 4 bases to trimming and J lost 9 bases; unmatched junction nucleotides: 7. CDR3 size: 16 residues. Germline CDR1 reads MNHEY; CDR2 reads SMNVEV (reference sequence). The CDR3 DNA sequence: TGTGCCAGCAGTTCACGCGGGACTAGCGGGGGGGGAACGCAGTATTTT. Translating it yields CASSSRGTSGGGTQYF.

The table lists this clonotype with many counts. The chain joins TRBV28 to TRBJ1-1, with D unresolved. The CDR3 runs 14 residues. Trimming pared 7 bases from V and 0 bases from J, leaving 12 bases between. Germline V gene data show CDR1 as MDHEN and CDR2 as SYDVKM. The CDR3 nucleotides are TGTGCCAGCACCGCCGCGGGTTTGAACACTGAAGCTTTCTTT. This encodes CASTAAGLNTEAFF.

This clonotype was counted at least ten times. This sequence joins TRBV6-2 or TRBV6-3 and TRBJ2-7, with TRBD1 identical over 9 bases. CDR1 MNHEY and CDR2 SVGEGT come from the germline V gene. Trimming removed 8 bases from V and 2 bases from J; junction bases left unmatched: 4. The CDR3 runs to 13 residues. The DNA for the CDR3 is TGTGCCAGCGGGACAGGGCACGCCTACGAGCAGTACGTC. Translation gives CASGTGHAYEQYV.

This clonotype came up many times. The chain has TRBV12-3 or TRBV12-4 and TRBJ2-3; tentatively, D is TRBD1 or TRBD2 (5 bases each). V lost 6 bases to trimming and J lost 12 bases, with 19 bases between them. There are 13 residues in the CDR3. CDR3 protein: CASSPQRDGIQYF. CDR3 bases: TGTGCCAGCAGCCCTCAGAGGGACGGTATCCAGTATTTT.

This clonotype has at least ten counts. The chain combines TRBV28 with TRBJ2-7; D unresolved. CDR1 and CDR2 (germline): MDHEN, SYDVKM. This CDR3 has 18 amino acids. V lost 7 bases, J lost 3 bases, and 28 bases lay in between. The CDR3 spells CASTERPKAELGFYEQYF. The CDR3 DNA sequence: TGTGCCAGCACCGAGCGCCCGAAGGCCGAGTTGGGGTTCTACGAGCAGTACTTC.

The sample holds a few counts of this clonotype. The gene calls are TRBV6-2 or TRBV6-3 and TRBJ2-1, with D maybe TRBD2 (6 bases). Trimming pared 3 bases from V and 7 bases from J, leaving 19 bases between. The CDR3 has 16 residues. Germline V gives CDR1 MNHEY, CDR2 SVGEGT. The CDR3, as DNA: TGTGCCAGCAGTTATCCGGCCGCGGGGCGTCAGAATGAGCAGTTCTTC. It codes for CASSYPAAGRQNEQFF.

The sample holds a few counts of this clonotype. The chain is built from TRBV4-1 and TRBJ1-5; D unresolved. Trimming left V 0 bases short and J 1 base short, with 13 bases between. CDR3 length equals 17 residues. In germline, CDR1 is MGHRA, CDR2 YSYEKL. The CDR3 loop reads CASSQDLGRQSNQPQHF. The CDR3 nucleotides are TGCGCCAGCAGCCAAGATTTGGGGAGGCAGAGCAATCAGCCCCAGCATTTT.

The DNA for the CDR3 is TGCAGTGCACCGGCGGGGCACGGGCGGGGTCGCACCGGGGAGCTGTTTTTT. Encoded protein: CSAPAGHGRGRTGELFF. The rearrangement joins TRBV20-1 to TRBJ2-2, with D perhaps matching TRBD2 (6 bases). The V end was cut by 6 bases, the J end by 4 bases, with 24 bases between. The germline gives CDR1 DFQATT, CDR2 SNEGSKA (reference sequence). CDR3 length: 17 residues.

This clonotype was picked up many times. The chain combines TRBV5-1 with TRBJ1-2, with 8 bases lining up with TRBD1. Germline values: CDR1 SGHRS, CDR2 YFSETQ. With V trimmed by 4 bases and J by 3 bases, 5 bases remained unmatched. The length of the CDR3 is 14 residues. The CDR3 reads CASSRGQGDYGYTF. CDR3 nucleotide sequence: TGCGCCAGCAGCAGAGGACAGGGTGACTATGGCTACACCTTC. Supplemented by reference TRBV5-1 and TRBJ1-2, the full variable domain reads KAGVTQTPRYLIKTRGQQVTLSCSPISGHRSVSWYQQTPGQGLQFLFEYFSETQRNKGNFPGRFSGRQFSNSRSEMNVSTLELGDSALYLCASSRGQGDYGYTFGSGTRLTVV.

The gene calls are TRBV20-1 and TRBJ1-1; D might be TRBD1 (5 bases). CDR1 is DFQATT, CDR2 SNEGSKA, per germline (reference sequence). The CDR3 sequence is 17 residues long. V lost 0 bases to trimming and J lost 5 bases, with 22 bases between them. The CDR3 is CSARDFRPSGGITEAFF. The DNA of the CDR3 is TGCAGTGCTAGAGATTTCCGACCTAGTGGGGGAATAACTGAAGCTTTCTTT.

This clonotype was counted a few times. The DNA of the CDR3 is TGTGCCATCAGTGAGTCCCGTATGGAGGTCGGGACTGAAGCTTTCTTT. This sequence encodes CAISESRMEVGTEAFF. The chain is built from TRBV10-3 and TRBJ1-1; D is uncertain. CDR1 ENHRY and CDR2 SYGVKD come from the germline V gene. Trimming pared 0 bases from V and 5 bases from J, leaving 16 bases between. CDR3 size: 16 residues.

The chain employs TRBV7-9 and TRBJ1-5; a weak D match, TRBD1 (6 bases). V was trimmed by 5 bases and J by 2 bases, leaving 13 bases between them. The CDR3 sequence is 15 residues long. Germline assignment: CDR1 SEHNR and CDR2 FQNEAQ (reference sequence). The CDR3 bases are TGTGCCAGCAGCCCGGGGGGGCTGGGCAATCAGCCCCAGCATTTT. Protein product: CASSPGGLGNQPQHF.

This clonotype was detected ten times or more. The genes are TRBV10-2 and TRBJ1-5; D not resolved. CDR1 and CDR2 from the germline V gene are WSHSY and SAAADI. The V end was cut by 4 bases, the J end by 4 bases, with 5 bases between. This CDR3 comprises 12 residues. CDR3 bases: TGCGCCAGCAGTGCAGGAAATCAGCCCCAGCATTTT. Translated: CASSAGNQPQHF.

This clonotype was recorded a few times. The V call is TRBV7-6, the J call TRBJ2-1, with 11 nucleotides matching TRBD2. The germline V gene has CDR1 SGHVS and CDR2 FNYEAQ. V shed 1 base, J shed 4 bases, and the junction held 6 bases outside the gene matches. The length of the CDR3 is 17 residues. The CDR3 bases are TGTGCCAGCAGCTTAGTAGGAACTAGCGGGGGTTACAATGAGCAGTTCTTC. It is translated as CASSLVGTSGGYNEQFF.